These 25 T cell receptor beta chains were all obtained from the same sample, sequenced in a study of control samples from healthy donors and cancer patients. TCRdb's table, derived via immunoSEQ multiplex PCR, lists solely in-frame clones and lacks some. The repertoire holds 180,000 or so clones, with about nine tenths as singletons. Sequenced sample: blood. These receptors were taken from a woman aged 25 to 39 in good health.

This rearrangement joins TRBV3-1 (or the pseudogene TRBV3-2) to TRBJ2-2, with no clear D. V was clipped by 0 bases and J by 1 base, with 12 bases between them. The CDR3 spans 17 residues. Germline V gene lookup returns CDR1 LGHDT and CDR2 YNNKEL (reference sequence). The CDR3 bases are TGTGCCAGCAGCCAAGATCCCGCAGGCGAGAACACCGGGGAGCTGTTTTTT. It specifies CASSQDPAGENTGELFF.

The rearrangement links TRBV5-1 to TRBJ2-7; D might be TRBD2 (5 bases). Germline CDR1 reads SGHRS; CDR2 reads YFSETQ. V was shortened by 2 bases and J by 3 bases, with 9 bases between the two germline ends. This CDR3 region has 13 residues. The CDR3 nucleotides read TGCGCCAGCAGCTTTAGACGGGACTACGAGCAGTACTTC. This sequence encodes CASSFRRDYEQYF.

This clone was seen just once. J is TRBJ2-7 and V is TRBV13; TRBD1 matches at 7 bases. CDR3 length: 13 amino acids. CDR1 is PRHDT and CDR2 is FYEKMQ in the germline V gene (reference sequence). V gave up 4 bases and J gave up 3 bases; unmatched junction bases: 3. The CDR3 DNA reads TGTGCCAGCAGCTCCCGACAGGGCTACGAGCAGTACTTC. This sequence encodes CASSSRQGYEQYF.

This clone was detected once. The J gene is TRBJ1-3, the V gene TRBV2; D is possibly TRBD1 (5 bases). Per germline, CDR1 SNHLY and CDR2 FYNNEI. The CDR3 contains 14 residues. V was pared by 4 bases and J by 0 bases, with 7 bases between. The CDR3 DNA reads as TGTGCCAGCAGTGCGGGGCCCTCTGGAAACACCATATATTTT. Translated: CASSAGPSGNTIYF. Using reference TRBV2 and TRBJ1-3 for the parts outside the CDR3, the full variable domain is EPEVTQTPSHQVTQMGQEVILRCVPISNHLYFYWYRQILGQKVEFLVSFYNNEISEKSEIFDDQFSVERPDGSNFTLKIRSTKLEDSAMYFCASSAGPSGNTIYFGEGSWLTVV.

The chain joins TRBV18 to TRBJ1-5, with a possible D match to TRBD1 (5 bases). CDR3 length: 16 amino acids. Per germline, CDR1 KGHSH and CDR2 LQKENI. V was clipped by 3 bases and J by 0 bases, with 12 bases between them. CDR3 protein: CASSPDGHYSNQPQHF. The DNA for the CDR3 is TGTGCCAGCTCACCCGACGGACACTATAGCAATCAGCCCCAGCATTTT.

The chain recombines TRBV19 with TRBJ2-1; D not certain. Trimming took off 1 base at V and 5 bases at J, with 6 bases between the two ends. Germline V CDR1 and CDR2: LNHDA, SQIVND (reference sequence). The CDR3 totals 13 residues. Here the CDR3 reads CASSIGANNEQFF. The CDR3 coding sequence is TGTGCCAGTAGTATAGGGGCCAACAATGAGCAGTTCTTC.

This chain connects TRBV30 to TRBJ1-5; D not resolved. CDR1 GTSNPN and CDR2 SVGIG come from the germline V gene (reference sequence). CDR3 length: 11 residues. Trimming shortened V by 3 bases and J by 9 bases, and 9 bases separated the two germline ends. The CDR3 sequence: CAWSKEGPQHF. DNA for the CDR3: TGTGCCTGGAGCAAGGAGGGGCCCCAGCATTTT.

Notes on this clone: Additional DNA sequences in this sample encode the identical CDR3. The CDR3 DNA sequence: TGTGCCAGCAGTCTACTAGCGGGAGCAGATACGCAGTATTTT. Residues: CASSLLAGADTQYF. The V and J genes are TRBV11-3 and TRBJ2-3; TRBD2 agrees at 11 bases. The CDR3 loop spans 14 amino acids. The germline CDR1 and CDR2 sequences are SGHNT and YENEEA. J lost 4 bases, V lost 6 bases, and 3 bases had no gene match. Looking up the rest from reference TRBV11-3 and TRBJ2-3 gives the full variable domain: EAGVVQSPRYKIIEKKQPVAFWCNPISGHNTLYWYLQNLGQGPELLIRYENEEAVDDSQLPKDRFSAERLKGVDSTLKIQPAELGDSAVYLCASSLLAGADTQYFGPGTRLTVL.

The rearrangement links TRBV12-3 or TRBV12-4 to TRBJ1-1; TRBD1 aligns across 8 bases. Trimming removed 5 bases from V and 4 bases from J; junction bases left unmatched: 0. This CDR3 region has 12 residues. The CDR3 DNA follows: TGTGCCAGCAGTGACAGGGGCACTGAAGCTTTCTTT. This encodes CASSDRGTEAFF.

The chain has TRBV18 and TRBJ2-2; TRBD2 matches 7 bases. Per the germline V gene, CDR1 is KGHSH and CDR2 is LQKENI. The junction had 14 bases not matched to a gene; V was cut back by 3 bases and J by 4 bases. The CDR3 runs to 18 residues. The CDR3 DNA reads TGTGCCAGCTCACCCCTCCCTGGTGGAGCGGGAATCACCGGGGAGCTGTTTTTT. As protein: CASSPLPGGAGITGELFF.

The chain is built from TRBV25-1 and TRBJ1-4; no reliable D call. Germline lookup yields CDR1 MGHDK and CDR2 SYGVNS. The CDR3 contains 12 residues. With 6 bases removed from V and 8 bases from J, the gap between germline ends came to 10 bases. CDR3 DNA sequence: TGTGCCAGCAGCAGTGGTGTCGAAAAACTGTTTTTT. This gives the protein CASSSGVEKLFF.

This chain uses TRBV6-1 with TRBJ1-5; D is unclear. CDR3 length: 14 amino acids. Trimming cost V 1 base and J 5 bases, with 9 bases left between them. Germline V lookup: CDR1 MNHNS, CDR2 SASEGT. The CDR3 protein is CASSEVRGYQPQHF. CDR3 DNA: TGTGCCAGCAGTGAAGTTAGAGGCTATCAGCCCCAGCATTTT.

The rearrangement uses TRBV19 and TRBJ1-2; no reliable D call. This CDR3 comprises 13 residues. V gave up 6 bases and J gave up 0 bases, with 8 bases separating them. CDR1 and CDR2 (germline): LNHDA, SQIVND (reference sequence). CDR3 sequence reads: CASRTSANYGYTF. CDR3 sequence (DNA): TGTGCCAGTAGGACGAGCGCTAACTATGGCTACACCTTC.

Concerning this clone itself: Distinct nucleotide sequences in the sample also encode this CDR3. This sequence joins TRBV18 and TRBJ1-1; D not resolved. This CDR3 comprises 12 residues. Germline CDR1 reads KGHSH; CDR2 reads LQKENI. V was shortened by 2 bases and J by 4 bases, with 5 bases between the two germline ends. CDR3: CASSPGVTEAFF. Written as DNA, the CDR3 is TGTGCCAGCTCACCAGGGGTCACTGAAGCTTTCTTT.

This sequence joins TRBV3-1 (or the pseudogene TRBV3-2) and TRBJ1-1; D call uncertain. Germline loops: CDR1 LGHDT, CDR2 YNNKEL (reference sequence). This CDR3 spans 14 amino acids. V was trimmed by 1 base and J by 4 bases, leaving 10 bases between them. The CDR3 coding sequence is TGTGCCAGCAGCCAAGTCGCTGGGAGCACTGAAGCTTTCTTT. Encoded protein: CASSQVAGSTEAFF.

CDR3 DNA: TGTGCCAGCAGTTACTCGAGTAGCGGGGGGGCCCCTAAGCAGTTCTTC. It specifies CASSYSSSGGAPKQFF. The chain carries TRBV6-5 and TRBJ2-1; 11 bases match TRBD2. The V gene's germline CDR1 is MNHEY and CDR2 SVGAGI. The ends lost 0 bases at V and 11 bases at J; junction bases unmatched: 9. This CDR3 region has 16 residues.

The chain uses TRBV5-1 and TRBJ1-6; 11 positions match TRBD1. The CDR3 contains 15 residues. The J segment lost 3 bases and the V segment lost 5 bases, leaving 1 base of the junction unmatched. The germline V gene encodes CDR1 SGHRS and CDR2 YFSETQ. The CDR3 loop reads CASRGQGDYNSPLHF. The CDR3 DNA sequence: TGCGCCAGCAGGGGACAGGGGGACTATAATTCACCCCTCCACTTT.

CDR3 in DNA: TGTGCCAGCAGCGGGACAGCCTACGAGCAGTACTTC. As protein: CASSGTAYEQYF. V usage is TRBV11-3 and J usage is TRBJ2-7, with 7 bases that match TRBD1. This CDR3 is built from 12 residues. CDR1 is SGHNT and CDR2 is YENEEA in the germline V gene. The J segment lost 2 bases and the V segment lost 5 bases, leaving 0 bases of the junction unmatched. The variable domain in full, with the rest retrieved from reference TRBV11-3 and TRBJ2-7, is EAGVVQSPRYKIIEKKQPVAFWCNPISGHNTLYWYLQNLGQGPELLIRYENEEAVDDSQLPKDRFSAERLKGVDSTLKIQPAELGDSAVYLCASSGTAYEQYFGPGTRLTVT.

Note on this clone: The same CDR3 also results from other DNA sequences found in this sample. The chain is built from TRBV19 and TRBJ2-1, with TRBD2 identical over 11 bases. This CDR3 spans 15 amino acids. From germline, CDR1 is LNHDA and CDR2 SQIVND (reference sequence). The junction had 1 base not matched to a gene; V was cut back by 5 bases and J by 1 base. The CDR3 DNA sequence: TGTGCCAGTAGTCGGACTAGCGGGTCCTACAATGAGCAGTTCTTC. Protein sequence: CASSRTSGSYNEQFF.

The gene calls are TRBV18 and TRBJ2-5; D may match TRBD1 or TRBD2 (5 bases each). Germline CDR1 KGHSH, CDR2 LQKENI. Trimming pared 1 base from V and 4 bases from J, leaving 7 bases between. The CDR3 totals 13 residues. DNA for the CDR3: TGTGCCAGCTCACCACGGGGGAGAGAGACCCAGTACTTC. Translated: CASSPRGRETQYF.

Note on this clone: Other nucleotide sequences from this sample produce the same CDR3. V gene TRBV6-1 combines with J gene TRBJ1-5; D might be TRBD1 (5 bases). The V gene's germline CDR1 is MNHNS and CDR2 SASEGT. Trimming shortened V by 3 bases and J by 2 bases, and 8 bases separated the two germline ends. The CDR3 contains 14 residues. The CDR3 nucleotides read TGTGCCAGCAGTGAGGGGGGAGGCAATCAGCCCCAGCATTTT. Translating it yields CASSEGGGNQPQHF.

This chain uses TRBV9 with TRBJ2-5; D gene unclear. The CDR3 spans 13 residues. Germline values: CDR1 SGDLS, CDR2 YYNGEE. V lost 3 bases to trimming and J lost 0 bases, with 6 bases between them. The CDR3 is CASSAHNQETQYF. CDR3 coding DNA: TGTGCCAGCAGCGCACACAACCAAGAGACCCAGTACTTC.

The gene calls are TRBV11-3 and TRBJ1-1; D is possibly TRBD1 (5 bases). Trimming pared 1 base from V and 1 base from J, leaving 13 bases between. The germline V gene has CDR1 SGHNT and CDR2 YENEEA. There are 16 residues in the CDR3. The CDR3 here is CASSLVGTVKNTEAFF. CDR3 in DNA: TGTGCCAGCAGCTTAGTTGGGACGGTAAAGAACACTGAAGCTTTCTTT.

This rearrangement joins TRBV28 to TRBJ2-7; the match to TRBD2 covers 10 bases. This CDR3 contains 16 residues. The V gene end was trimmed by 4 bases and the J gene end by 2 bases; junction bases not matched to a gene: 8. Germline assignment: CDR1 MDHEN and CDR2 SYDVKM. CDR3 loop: CASSSSSGRAPYEQYF. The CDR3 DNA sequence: TGTGCCAGCAGTTCTTCCAGCGGGAGGGCCCCCTACGAGCAGTACTTC.

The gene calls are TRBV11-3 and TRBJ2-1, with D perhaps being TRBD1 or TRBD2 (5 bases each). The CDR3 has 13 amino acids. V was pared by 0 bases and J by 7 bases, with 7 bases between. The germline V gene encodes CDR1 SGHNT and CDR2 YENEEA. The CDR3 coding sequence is TGTGCCAGCAGCTTAGATGGGGGTAATGAGCAGTTCTTC. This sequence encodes CASSLDGGNEQFF.